A selection of T cell receptor beta chains follows, all from one sample in a study of T-cell memory formation after mild COVID-19. Each CDR3 protein gets one entry after TCRdb re-called the 5' RACE reads with MiXCR. The sample shows 560,000 or so distinct CDR3 sequences, 15% to 20% of them seen only once. What was sequenced was PBMCs or a T cell subset sorted from them (not recorded which). These receptors were collected from an adult woman who had mild COVID-19 (a few samples of this study predate the infection). Cell type and time point are not known. Each CDR3 is given with its conserved first and last residue. Each record gives: V gene, J gene, clone size, D gene, CDR3 DNA, CDR3 protein. A D gene is named only where the DNA matches it firmly. Some rows have no size entry. The others give once, few or many, or a class for an expanded clone.

>TRBV19|TRBJ2-1|few|.
TGTGCCAGTAGTACCAGCCATGAGCAGTTCTTC
CASSTSHEQFF
>TRBV18|TRBJ2-3|.|.
TGTGCCAGCTCACCAATCGGGAACACAGATACGCAGTATTTT
CASSPIGNTDTQYF
>TRBV6-6|TRBJ1-2|few|.
TGTGCCAGCAGTCCGACCGCGGGCTATGGCTACACCTTC
CASSPTAGYGYTF
>TRBV30|TRBJ2-1|.|.
TGTGCCTGGAGAGACTTGACCAATGAGCAGTTCTTC
CAWRDLTNEQFF
>TRBV7-2|TRBJ2-3|many|.
TGTGCCAGCAGTACCACGCGAACAGTCAGGACAGATACGCAGTATTTT
CASSTTRTVRTDTQYF
>TRBV7-9|TRBJ2-3|few|.
TGTGCCAGCAGCCAAGTAGGGTCAGATACGCAGTATTTT
CASSQVGSDTQYF
>TRBV7-8|TRBJ2-3|few|TRBD1
TGTGCCTCCCGGGGACAGGGGATAGATACGCAGTATTTT
CASRGQGIDTQYF
>TRBV7-3|TRBJ2-3|.|TRBD1
TGTGCCAGCAGCTTAACCGGGACAGGGGACCCCACAGATACGCAGTATTTT
CASSLTGTGDPTDTQYF
>TRBV15|TRBJ2-2|few|.
TGTGCCACCAGCAGAGATTTGGAAGCGAACACCGGGGAGCTGTTTTTT
CATSRDLEANTGELFF
>TRBV5-1|TRBJ2-7|.|TRBD1
TGCGCCAGCAGCCGAGACAGGGCCCTAAATATACAGTACTTC
CASSRDRALNIQYF
>TRBV19|TRBJ1-2|.|.
TGTGCCAGTAGTTATGGACAGCAAATCTATGGCTACACCTTC
CASSYGQQIYGYTF
>TRBV11-2|TRBJ1-3|few|TRBD1
TGTGCCAGCAGCTTACAGGGGGACAGGGGACTATCATACTCTGGAAACACCATATATTTT
CASSLQGDRGLSYSGNTIYF
>TRBV12-3/TRBV12-4|TRBJ1-6|.|.
TGTGCCAGCAGTTCGACCATCCCGAGCTCCTATAATTCACCCCTCCACTTT
CASSSTIPSSYNSPLHF
>TRBV9|TRBJ2-6|.|TRBD2
TGTGCCAGCAGCCCAACCGGGACTACCATCTCTGGGGCCAACGTCCTGACTTTC
CASSPTGTTISGANVLTF
>TRBV12-3/TRBV12-4|TRBJ2-5|.|.
TGTGCCAGCAGTTTAGGGGGCTGGGCGGCCACCAAAGAGACCCAGTACTTC
CASSLGGWAATKETQYF
>TRBV7-3|TRBJ1-6|.|.
TGTGCCAGCAGCTTAACGGCCTCGAATTCACCCATCCACTTT
CASSLTASNSPIHF
>TRBV12-3/TRBV12-4|TRBJ1-5|few|.
TGTGCCAGCAGCTACCGGGGCCTCGGGCAGAGGGGCAATCAGCCCCAGCATTTT
CASSYRGLGQRGNQPQHF
>TRBV2|TRBJ2-1|few|TRBD2
TGTGCCAGCAGGCTCAGCGGGGGGGTCTATGAGCAGTTCTTC
CASRLSGGVYEQFF
>TRBV11-2|TRBJ2-1|few|TRBD2
TGTGCCAGCAGCCCCGGACTAGCGGGAGGGCCCAGGGAGCAGTTCTTC
CASSPGLAGGPREQFF
>TRBV7-2|TRBJ1-1|.|TRBD1
TGTGCCAGCAGCTTAGAGAGGACCGGGACAGGGGGTAACACTGAAGCTTTCTTT
CASSLERTGTGGNTEAFF
>TRBV20-1|TRBJ2-7|.|.
TGCAGTGCTGAACCGGGACATTTCTACGAGCAGTACTTC
CSAEPGHFYEQYF
>TRBV11-2|TRBJ1-6|few|.
TGTGCCAGCAGCCACGGGACCAAGTCTTCACCCCTCCACTTT
CASSHGTKSSPLHF
>TRBV12-3/TRBV12-4|TRBJ2-3|few|.
TGTGCCAGCAGTTGGGGGCCAGACCCCACAGATACGCAGTATTTT
CASSWGPDPTDTQYF
>TRBV5-1|TRBJ2-1|.|.
TGCGCCAGCAGCTTAGTTTGGGGGGCCTACAATGAGCAGTTCTTC
CASSLVWGAYNEQFF
>TRBV7-8|TRBJ2-1|.|.
TGTGCCAGCAGCTTAGATGGGACACCACCGGGTGAGCAGTTCTTC
CASSLDGTPPGEQFF
>TRBV13|TRBJ2-7|many|.
TGTGCCAGCAGCCTAGCTTCGGGAACCTACTACGAGCAGTACTTC
CASSLASGTYYEQYF
>TRBV12-3/TRBV12-4|TRBJ1-5|.|.
TGTGCCAGCAGCCCCACCCTGGGTTCGGGCAGCAATCAGCCCCAGCATTTT
CASSPTLGSGSNQPQHF
>TRBV9|TRBJ2-7|.|TRBD1
TGTGCCAGCAGCGTAGAGGAGGGGACAGGGACCTACGAGCAGTACTTC
CASSVEEGTGTYEQYF
>TRBV19|TRBJ1-2|few|TRBD1
TGTGCCAGTAGTCCAGGACAGGGGCCAGGGGGCTACACCTTC
CASSPGQGPGGYTF
>TRBV15|TRBJ2-1|few|TRBD1
TGTGCCACCAGCAGGGACAGGGGGAACAATGAGCAGTTCTTC
CATSRDRGNNEQFF
>TRBV9|TRBJ2-4|.|.
TGTGCCAGCAGCGTAGATGCAGGGGCGAAAAACATTCAGTACTTC
CASSVDAGAKNIQYF
>TRBV18|TRBJ2-7|.|TRBD1
TGTGCCAGCTCACCACGAAGAGGACAGGGCCAAATATCCTACGAGCAGTACTTC
CASSPRRGQGQISYEQYF